A selection of T cell receptor beta chains follows, all from one sample in a study of T-cell memory formation after mild COVID-19. MiXCR, run by TCRdb on the 5' RACE reads, gives a single entry per CDR3 protein. This sample has hundreds of thousands of distinct CDR3 sequences, with around 17% found just once. Material for sequencing was PBMCs or a T cell subset sorted from them (not recorded which). The origin of the receptors is a man aged 18 to 29 who had mild COVID-19 (a few samples of this study predate the infection). Cell type and time point are not known. CDR3s include the opening cysteine and the closing phenylalanine or tryptophan. D genes are given only for firm matches. Clone size appears in some rows only: once, few, many, or a class for an expanded clone.

d_call	v_call	clone_size	j_call	cdr3_aa	cdr3_nt
.	TRBV5-1	.	TRBJ1-5	CASSLGDTNNQPQHF	TGCGCCAGCAGCTTGGGAGACACGAACAATCAGCCCCAGCATTTT
.	TRBV7-2	.	TRBJ2-3	CASSVGPLGYTQYF	TGTGCCAGCAGCGTCGGGCCTCTAGGGTATACGCAGTATTTT
.	TRBV2	.	TRBJ2-5	CASSEVGWAETQYF	TGTGCCAGCAGTGAAGTCGGCTGGGCAGAGACCCAGTACTTC
TRBD1	TRBV7-2	.	TRBJ1-2	CASSLGPTGALGYTF	TGTGCCAGCAGCTTGGGTCCGACAGGGGCCTTGGGCTACACCTTC
.	TRBV4-3	.	TRBJ1-3	CASSRKERGNTIYF	TGCGCCAGCAGCCGGAAAGAGAGGGGAAACACCATATATTTT
.	TRBV6-5	.	TRBJ1-6	CASSYLAGRDSPLHF	TGTGCCAGCAGTTATCTGGCAGGGCGGGATTCACCCCTCCACTTT
.	TRBV7-8	.	TRBJ2-3	CATRPGGTDTQYF	TGTGCTACACGGCCGGGGGGCACAGATACGCAGTATTTT
.	TRBV12-3/TRBV12-4	.	TRBJ2-5	CASSWIQETQYF	TGTGCCAGCAGTTGGATACAAGAGACCCAGTACTTC
TRBD1	TRBV5-5	.	TRBJ2-5	CASSLTDRGQETQYF	TGTGCCAGCAGCTTGACCGACAGGGGTCAAGAGACCCAGTACTTC
TRBD2	TRBV7-2	.	TRBJ2-2	CASSLARSGAVGELFF	TGTGCCAGCAGCTTAGCGCGCAGCGGGGCGGTCGGGGAGCTGTTTTTT
.	TRBV7-9	.	TRBJ1-1	CASRSAVAEAFF	TGTGCCAGCAGATCCGCGGTGGCGGAAGCTTTCTTT
.	TRBV12-3/TRBV12-4	few	TRBJ2-7	CASQVYRDRGYEQYF	TGTGCCAGCCAAGTTTATCGGGATAGGGGATACGAGCAGTACTTC
.	TRBV6-1	.	TRBJ1-2	CASSEVLGIGDGYTF	TGTGCCAGCAGTGAAGTACTGGGCATCGGAGATGGCTACACCTTC
.	TRBV5-1	few	TRBJ1-1	CASSGTAGSKNTEAFF	TGCGCCAGCAGCGGAACAGCAGGGTCAAAGAACACTGAAGCTTTCTTT
.	TRBV5-1	.	TRBJ2-2	CASTLPLGNTGELFF	TGCGCCAGCACCCTACCGTTGGGGAACACCGGGGAGCTGTTTTTT
.	TRBV5-3	.	TRBJ2-2	CARAPGELFF	TGTGCCAGAGCGCCGGGGGAGCTGTTTTTT
TRBD1	TRBV9	few	TRBJ1-6	CASSVGDRHNSPLHF	TGTGCCAGCAGCGTAGGGGACAGGCATAATTCACCCCTCCACTTT
.	TRBV4-3	.	TRBJ1-4	CASSQVEGGNEKLFF	TGCGCCAGCAGCCAAGTTGAGGGGGGCAATGAAAAACTGTTTTTT
.	TRBV7-9	.	TRBJ2-3	CASSLAQGADTQYF	TGTGCCAGCAGCTTAGCGCAGGGTGCAGATACGCAGTATTTT
TRBD1	TRBV4-1	.	TRBJ1-3	CASSRRQGEGNTIYF	TGCGCCAGCAGCCGACGACAGGGAGAGGGAAACACCATATATTTT
.	TRBV9	.	TRBJ2-3	CASSVGWGPSTDTQYF	TGTGCCAGCAGCGTAGGGTGGGGGCCTAGCACAGATACGCAGTATTTT
TRBD1	TRBV12-3/TRBV12-4	few	TRBJ2-5	CASSLGTGHQTQYF	TGTGCCAGCAGTTTGGGGACAGGGCATCAGACCCAGTACTTC
.	TRBV5-4	.	TRBJ2-1	CASSTLPWTVNEQFF	TGTGCCAGCAGCACCCTCCCGTGGACAGTCAATGAGCAGTTCTTC
.	TRBV20-1	few	TRBJ2-2	CSASPRRDPLLAGAGELFF	TGCAGTGCTAGCCCCCGCCGGGATCCTCTACTAGCCGGTGCCGGGGAGCTGTTTTTT
.	TRBV9	.	TRBJ2-1	CASSQEDYSYNEQFF	TGTGCCAGCAGCCAAGAGGACTACTCCTACAATGAGCAGTTCTTC
.	TRBV7-3	few	TRBJ2-5	CASSFRDGPGETQYF	TGTGCCAGCAGCTTCAGGGACGGGCCTGGGGAGACCCAGTACTTC
.	TRBV4-3	few	TRBJ2-1	CASSQAQYNEQFF	TGCGCCAGCAGCCAAGCACAGTACAATGAGCAGTTCTTC
TRBD1	TRBV5-1	few	TRBJ1-2	CASSENRQGDGYTF	TGCGCCAGCAGCGAGAACCGACAGGGGGATGGCTACACCTTC
.	TRBV7-8	few	TRBJ2-2	CASYRGANTGELFF	TGTGCCAGTTACCGGGGGGCCAACACCGGGGAGCTGTTTTTT
TRBD1	TRBV10-2	.	TRBJ1-5	CASKDRGNSNQPQHF	TGCGCCAGCAAGGACAGGGGTAATAGCAATCAGCCCCAGCATTTT
TRBD2	TRBV5-1	many	TRBJ2-2	CASSSGLASGELFF	TGCGCCAGCAGCTCGGGACTAGCCTCCGGGGAGCTGTTTTTT
.	TRBV11-2	.	TRBJ2-3	CASSLIGGPTTDTQYF	TGTGCCAGCAGCTTGATTGGGGGGCCAACCACAGATACGCAGTATTTT
TRBD1	TRBV7-9	few	TRBJ2-1	CASSQQGHEQFF	TGTGCCAGCAGCCAACAGGGGCATGAGCAGTTCTTC
.	TRBV12-3/TRBV12-4	.	TRBJ1-4	CASSLVGAPNEKLIF	TGTGCCAGCAGTTTAGTGGGGGCACCCAATGAAAAACTGATTTTT
TRBD1	TRBV2	.	TRBJ2-2	CASRGTGFDTGELFF	TGTGCCAGCAGAGGGACAGGGTTTGACACCGGGGAGCTGTTTTTT
.	TRBV4-1	few	TRBJ1-4	CASSQLQGSTNEKLFF	TGCGCCAGCAGCCAGTTACAGGGTTCAACTAATGAAAAACTGTTTTTT
.	TRBV24-1	.	TRBJ1-5	CATSDLQGDRPGVPQHF	TGTGCCACCAGTGATTTGCAGGGTGACAGGCCCGGAGTTCCCCAGCATTTT